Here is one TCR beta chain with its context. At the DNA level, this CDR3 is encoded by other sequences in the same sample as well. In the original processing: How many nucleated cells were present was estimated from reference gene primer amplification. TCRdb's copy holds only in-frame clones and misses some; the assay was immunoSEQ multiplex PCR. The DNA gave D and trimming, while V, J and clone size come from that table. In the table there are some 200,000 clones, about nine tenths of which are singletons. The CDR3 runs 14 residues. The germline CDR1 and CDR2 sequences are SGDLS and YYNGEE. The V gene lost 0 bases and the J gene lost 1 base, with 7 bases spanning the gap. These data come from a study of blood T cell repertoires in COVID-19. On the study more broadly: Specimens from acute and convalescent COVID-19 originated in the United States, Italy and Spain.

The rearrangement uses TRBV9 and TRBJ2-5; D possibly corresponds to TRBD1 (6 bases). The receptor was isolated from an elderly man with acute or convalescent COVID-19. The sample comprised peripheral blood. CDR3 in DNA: TGTGCCAGCAGCGTAGGGACAGTCCAAGAGACCCAGTACTTC. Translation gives CASSVGTVQETQYF.